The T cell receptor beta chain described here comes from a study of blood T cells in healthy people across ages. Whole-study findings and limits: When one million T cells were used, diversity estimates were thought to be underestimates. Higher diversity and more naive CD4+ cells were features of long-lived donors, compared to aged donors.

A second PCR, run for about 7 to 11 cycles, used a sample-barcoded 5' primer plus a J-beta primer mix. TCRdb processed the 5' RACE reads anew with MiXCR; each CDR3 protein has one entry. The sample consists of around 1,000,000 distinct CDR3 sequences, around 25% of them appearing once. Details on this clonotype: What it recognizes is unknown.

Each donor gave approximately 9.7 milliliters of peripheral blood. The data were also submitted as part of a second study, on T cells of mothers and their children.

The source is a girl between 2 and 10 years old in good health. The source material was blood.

As DNA, the CDR3 is TGTGCCAGCAGCCTACAGGGCCCGGGAGCTTTCTTT. Translation: CASSLQGPGAFF. The gene calls are TRBV12-3 or TRBV12-4 and TRBJ1-1; the D gene is possibly TRBD1 (6 bases). Trimming pared 6 bases from V and 10 bases from J, leaving 15 bases between. The CDR3 is made up of 12 amino acids.